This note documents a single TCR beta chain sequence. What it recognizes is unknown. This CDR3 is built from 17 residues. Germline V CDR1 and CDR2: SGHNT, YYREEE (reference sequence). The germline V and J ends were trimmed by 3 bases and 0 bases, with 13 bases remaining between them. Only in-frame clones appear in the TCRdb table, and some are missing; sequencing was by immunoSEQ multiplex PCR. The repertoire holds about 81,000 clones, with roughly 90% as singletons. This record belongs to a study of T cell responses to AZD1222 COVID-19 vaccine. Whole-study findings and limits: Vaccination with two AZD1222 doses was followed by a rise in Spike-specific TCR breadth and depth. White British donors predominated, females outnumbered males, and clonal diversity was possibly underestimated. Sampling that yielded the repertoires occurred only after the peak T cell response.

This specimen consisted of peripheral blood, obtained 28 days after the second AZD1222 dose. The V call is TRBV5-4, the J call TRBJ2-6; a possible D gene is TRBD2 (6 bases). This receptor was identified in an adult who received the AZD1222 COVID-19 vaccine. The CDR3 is CASSSFSGSSGANVLTF. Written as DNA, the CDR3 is TGTGCCAGCAGCTCGTTTAGCGGTAGCTCTGGGGCCAACGTCCTGACTTTC. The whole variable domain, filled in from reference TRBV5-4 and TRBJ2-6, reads ETGVTQSPTHLIKTRGQQVTLRCSSQSGHNTVSWYQQALGQGPQFIFQYYREEENGRGNFPPRFSGLQFPNYSSELNVNALELDDSALYLCASSSFSGSSGANVLTFGAGSRLTVL.